Listed below are T cell receptor beta chains from one sample, sequenced in a study of T cells expressing NK-cell markers. From its re-call of the 5' RACE reads, TCRdb lists each CDR3 protein once, without DNA. The clone table shows about 150,000 distinct CDR3 sequences, with the ten largest holding around 37%. The source material was blood T cells: a sorted CD56 or NKG2C T cell subset, CD4+ or CD8+ T cells, or bulk PBMC T cells (not recorded which). The receptors stem from a woman between 50 and 59 years old in good health. Each CDR3 is given with its conserved first and last residue.

CASSASAGLADEQYF,TRBJ2-7,TRBV7-9
CASSIDRGNGYTF,TRBJ1-2,TRBV5-6
CSSRGDDYGYTF,TRBJ1-2,TRBV29-1
CASSSSSAPEDNEQFF,TRBJ2-1,TRBV7-9
CASSAPERFNTGELFF,TRBJ2-2,TRBV7-2
CASSDRDRGPNEQFF,TRBJ2-1,TRBV11-3
CASRGPSGEQYF,TRBJ2-7,TRBV27
CAFRTGTTEAFF,TRBJ1-1,TRBV30
CAISESQGSSYEQYF,TRBJ2-7,TRBV10-3
CSARGTSGSGSYNEQFF,TRBJ2-1,TRBV20-1
CSVEESGGEEFF,TRBJ2-1,TRBV29-1
CASSYSRDRMNTEAFF,TRBJ1-1,TRBV6-5
CASSERGPQDEQFF,TRBJ2-1,TRBV6-4
CASSGDPPGQFF,TRBJ2-1,TRBV5-1
CASSFALGDTQYF,TRBJ2-3,TRBV7-7
CASSETSGSQDEQFF,TRBJ2-1,TRBV2
CSARSLEGQGAGELFF,TRBJ2-2,TRBV20-1
CASRARASDNTEAFF,TRBJ1-1,TRBV2
CASSFGHDSSYEQYF,TRBJ2-7,TRBV7-3
CASSATWGGRYNEQFF,TRBJ2-1,TRBV21-1
CASSWETSGAYNEQFF,TRBJ2-1,TRBV5-6
CASSLVGDEGSYEQYF,TRBJ2-7,TRBV28
CASSPKDDYEQYF,TRBJ2-7,TRBV4-2
CASSLLGVEQFF,TRBJ2-1,TRBV12-3/TRBV12-4
CASSLARETGTYEQYF,TRBJ2-7,TRBV7-9
CASLDGTGDINVLTF,TRBJ2-6,TRBV12-3/TRBV12-4
CSVPRPGQGAGEQYF,TRBJ2-7,TRBV29-1
CASNPGGGNEQFF,TRBJ2-1,TRBV12-3/TRBV12-4
CASSLTSGRALGNEQFF,TRBJ2-1,TRBV6-5
CASSLGLAGLHEQFF,TRBJ2-1,TRBV7-9
CASSPPPGDLETQYF,TRBJ2-5,TRBV6-6
CASSQEYPTGELFF,TRBJ2-2,TRBV4-1
CAWTPSTGVQTQYF,TRBJ2-5,TRBV30
CASSLERTPYEQYF,TRBJ2-7,TRBV5-1
CASSTQPGGSTDTQYF,TRBJ2-3,TRBV13